One TCR beta chain is described in this entry. The record originates from a study of blood T cell repertoires in COVID-19. Study in general: Some COVID-19 samples were acute and others convalescent; all came from the United States, Italy and Spain. T cells, B-cell-depleted T cells, or PBMCs supplied cDNA or gDNA.

CDR3 length equals 15 residues. In germline, CDR1 is SGHNT, CDR2 YYREEE (reference sequence). Trimming removed 4 bases at V and 4 bases at J, with 17 bases between. Per the study methods: Reference gene primers were amplified, and this amplification served to estimate nucleated cell counts. Data came from immunoSEQ multiplex PCR; TCRdb stores just in-frame clones and leaves some out. The V and J calls and clone size come from that table; D and trimming were worked out from the DNA. Of about 280,000 clones in the sample, about nine tenths are singletons; the top ten hold 0.94%. The sequence was collected from a woman aged 40 to 49 who had recovered from COVID-19. Material for sequencing was peripheral blood. V gene TRBV5-4 combines with J gene TRBJ1-2, with a weak D call TRBD1 (5 bases). The DNA for the CDR3 is TGTGCCAGCAGCCCTCGGGGGGGGGAGGTCTATGGCTACACCTTC. This sequence encodes CASSPRGGEVYGYTF.